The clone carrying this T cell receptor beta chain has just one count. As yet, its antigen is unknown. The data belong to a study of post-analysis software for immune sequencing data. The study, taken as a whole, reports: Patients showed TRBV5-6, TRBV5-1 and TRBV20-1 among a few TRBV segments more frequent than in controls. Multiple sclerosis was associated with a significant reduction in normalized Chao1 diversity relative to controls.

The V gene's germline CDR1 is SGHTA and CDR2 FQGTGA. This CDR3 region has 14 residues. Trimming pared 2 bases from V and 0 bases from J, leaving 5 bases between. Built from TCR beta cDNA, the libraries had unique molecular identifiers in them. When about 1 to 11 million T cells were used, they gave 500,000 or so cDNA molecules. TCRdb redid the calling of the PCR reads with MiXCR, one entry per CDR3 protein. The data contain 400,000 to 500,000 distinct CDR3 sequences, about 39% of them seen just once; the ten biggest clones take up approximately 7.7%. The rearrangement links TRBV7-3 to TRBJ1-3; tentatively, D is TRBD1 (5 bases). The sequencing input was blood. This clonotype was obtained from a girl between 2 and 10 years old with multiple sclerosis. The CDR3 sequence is CASSLDSSGNTIYF. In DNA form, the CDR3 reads TGTGCCAGCAGCTTAGACAGCTCTGGAAACACCATATATTTT.